A selection of T cell receptor beta chains follows, all from one sample in a study of blood T cell repertoires in COVID-19. Sequencing was performed with immunoSEQ multiplex PCR; in TCRdb, only in-frame clones are kept and a portion is missing. The sample holds some 150,000 clones; about 80% are singletons and the top ten take approximately 3.9%. The sequencing input was peripheral blood. Receptors were obtained from a woman aged 55-69 years with acute or convalescent COVID-19. Both conserved end residues are part of each CDR3. The D gene is left open where the match is weak. Rows may omit the clone size; those that give it use once, few, many or a size class.

CASSSSGLAEGSYEQYF	TGTGCCAGCAGCTCGAGTGGACTAGCGGAAGGCTCCTACGAGCAGTACTTC	TRBV7-9	TRBJ2-7	once	TRBD2
CASNLTPSGRGEQYF	TGTGCCAGCAACCTAACCCCTAGCGGGAGAGGCGAGCAGTACTTC	TRBV27	TRBJ2-7	-	TRBD2
CASSGQGNQPQHF	TGTGCCAGCAGCGGACAGGGCAATCAGCCCCAGCATTTT	TRBV28	TRBJ1-5	-	TRBD1
CASGAGVPPDTQYF	TGTGCCAGTGGAGCGGGAGTCCCCCCAGATACGCAGTATTTT	TRBV19	TRBJ2-3	-	TRBD2
CASSSRLGTGDYLYNSPLHF	TGTGCCAGCAGTTCGCGGCTGGGGACAGGAGACTATCTCTATAATTCACCCCTCCACTTT	TRBV27	TRBJ1-6	-	TRBD1
CASSLVVTSGYNEQFF	TGTGCCAGCAGCTTAGTCGTTACTAGCGGTTACAATGAGCAGTTCTTC	TRBV7-2	TRBJ2-1	-	TRBD2
CASSDRSGTVLYGYTF	TGCGCCAGCAGTGATCGGTCCGGGACAGTCCTTTATGGCTACACCTTC	TRBV4-3	TRBJ1-2	-	TRBD1
CASTPGVTVGGYTF	TGTGCCAGCACCCCAGGCGTGACGGTGGGTGGCTACACCTTC	TRBV5-5	TRBJ1-2	-	-
CASSVQLAKNIQYF	TGTGCCAGCAGTGTACAGCTAGCCAAAAACATTCAGTACTTC	TRBV28	TRBJ2-4	-	-
CATSDPREDGYTF	TGTGCCACCAGTGATCCAAGGGAGGATGGCTACACCTTC	TRBV24-1	TRBJ1-2	-	-
CALVGTGDYEQYF	TGTGCCCTCGTGGGGACAGGGGATTACGAGCAGTACTTC	TRBV30	TRBJ2-7	-	TRBD1
CASGFEAEKLFF	TGTGCCAGCGGGTTTGAGGCAGAAAAACTGTTTTTT	TRBV6-5	TRBJ1-4	-	-
CAWSRHLGSYEQYF	TGTGCCTGGAGTCGGCACCTAGGCTCCTACGAGCAGTACTTC	TRBV30	TRBJ2-7	-	-
CASSPLDSNNYGYTF	TGTGCCAGCAGCCCTCTCGACAGTAATAACTATGGCTACACCTTC	TRBV14	TRBJ1-2	many	-
CASAAGGGTQYF	TGTGCCAGCGCCGCGGGAGGAGGGACCCAGTACTTC	TRBV2	TRBJ2-5	-	TRBD2
CASSEFQGSNQPQHF	TGTGCCAGCAGTGAATTCCAGGGTAGCAATCAGCCCCAGCATTTT	TRBV6-1	TRBJ1-5	-	-
CASSYVQGARETQYF	TGTGCCAGCAGTTACGTACAGGGGGCGAGGGAGACCCAGTACTTC	TRBV6-6	TRBJ2-5	-	TRBD1
CASSLGDYAGLDNEQFF	TGTGCCAGCAGCTTAGGGGACTACGCGGGACTCGACAATGAGCAGTTCTTC	TRBV7-3	TRBJ2-1	-	TRBD2
CATSDPERELSGELFF	TGTGCCACCAGTGACCCGGAGCGGGAGTTATCCGGGGAGCTGTTTTTT	TRBV24-1	TRBJ2-2	-	TRBD2
CASSETGGVRYGYTF	TGTGCCAGCAGTGAAACAGGGGGCGTTCGCTATGGCTACACCTTC	TRBV25-1	TRBJ1-2	-	TRBD1
CASSRVGTANTEAFF	TGCGCCAGCAGCCGAGTCGGGACAGCGAACACTGAAGCTTTCTTT	TRBV4-1	TRBJ1-1	once	TRBD1
CASSAVPGLNSYEQYF	TGCGCCAGCAGTGCGGTCCCAGGACTGAACTCCTACGAGCAGTACTTC	TRBV10-1	TRBJ2-7	-	-
CASSSGGREGYEQYF	TGTGCCAGCAGCTCCGGGGGCAGGGAGGGGTACGAGCAGTACTTC	TRBV7-9	TRBJ2-7	once	-
CASSLSVYPPDTQYF	TGTGCCAGCAGTTTATCTGTCTACCCCCCAGATACGCAGTATTTT	TRBV27	TRBJ2-3	-	-
CSVFYYGYTF	TGCAGCGTATTCTACTATGGCTACACCTTC	TRBV29-1	TRBJ1-2	-	-
CASTLSSGSYEQYF	TGTGCCAGCACCTTGTCCAGCGGGTCCTACGAGCAGTACTTC	TRBV7-2	TRBJ2-7	few	-
CASGGMGTQYF	TGTGCCAGCGGGGGCATGGGGACCCAGTACTTC	TRBV2	TRBJ2-5	-	-
CASSPIGGVGSDTEAFF	TGTGCCAGCAGCCCGATAGGGGGAGTGGGGTCGGACACTGAAGCTTTCTTT	TRBV7-8	TRBJ1-1	-	-
CSVGGTGAVGYTF	TGCAGCGTTGGGGGGACAGGGGCGGTTGGCTACACCTTC	TRBV29-1	TRBJ1-2	once	TRBD1
CASSLSGRGPHGYTF	TGTGCCAGCAGTTTGTCCGGCAGGGGGCCACATGGCTACACCTTC	TRBV6-5	TRBJ1-2	-	TRBD1
CAWALESDTQYF	TGTGCCTGGGCACTAGAGTCAGATACGCAGTATTTT	TRBV30	TRBJ2-3	-	-
CASSPQSQRTQPQHF	TGTGCCAGCTCCCCTCAAAGCCAGCGTACTCAGCCCCAGCATTTT	TRBV18	TRBJ1-5	-	-
CASSPGETFTDTQYF	TGTGCCAGCAGTCCAGGGGAGACCTTCACAGATACGCAGTATTTT	TRBV25-1	TRBJ2-3	few	-
CASSLFLTEAFF	TGTGCCAGCAGCTTATTCCTCACTGAAGCTTTCTTT	TRBV7-9	TRBJ1-1	-	-
CASRLSGGVAFF	TGTGCCAGCAGACTCTCGGGGGGGGTAGCTTTCTTT	TRBV27	TRBJ1-1	-	-
CATTSGGGDEQFF	TGTGCCACCACCTCGGGAGGGGGCGATGAGCAGTTCTTC	TRBV24-1	TRBJ2-1	-	-
CASSTTGGNSGNTIYF	TGTGCCAGCTCAACGACAGGGGGAAACTCTGGAAACACCATATATTTT	TRBV18	TRBJ1-3	few	TRBD1
CASSHPQGARTGELFF	TGTGCCAGCAGCCATCCGCAGGGGGCGAGAACCGGGGAGCTGTTTTTT	TRBV5-4	TRBJ2-2	-	TRBD1
CASSPAVWEKLFF	TGTGCCAGCTCACCGGCGGTCTGGGAAAAACTGTTTTTT	TRBV18	TRBJ1-4	-	-
CASSNDRGRITEAFF	TGTGCCAGCAGTAACGACAGGGGGCGAATCACTGAAGCTTTCTTT	TRBV6-5	TRBJ1-1	-	TRBD1
CAISEGLDTQYF	TGTGCCATCAGTGAGGGGCTGGATACGCAGTATTTT	TRBV10-3	TRBJ2-3	-	-
CASSQAGTGVRTGELFF	TGTGCCAGCAGCCAAGCCGGGACAGGGGTTCGAACCGGGGAGCTGTTTTTT	TRBV3-1/TRBV3-2	TRBJ2-2	-	TRBD1
CATSPGPGELFF	TGTGCCACCAGCCCGGGTCCCGGGGAGCTGTTTTTT	TRBV15	TRBJ2-2	once	-
CSVRSRGAFF	TGCAGCGTTCGTTCCCGCGGAGCTTTCTTT	TRBV29-1	TRBJ1-1	-	-
CASSRTGGEAFF	TGTGCCAGCTCACGAACGGGGGGAGAAGCTTTCTTT	TRBV18	TRBJ1-1	-	-
CASSQAGTGSINEQFF	TGCGCCAGCAGCCAAGCCGGGACAGGGTCAATCAATGAGCAGTTCTTC	TRBV4-1	TRBJ2-1	-	TRBD1
CASSQEAENYGYTF	TGTGCCAGCAGCCAAGAAGCCGAGAACTATGGCTACACCTTC	TRBV4-2	TRBJ1-2	-	-
CASSRQKFFNIQYF	TGTGCCAGCTCTAGACAGAAATTTTTTAACATTCAGTACTTC	TRBV7-8	TRBJ2-4	-	-
CASSGSGQGSLWLNEKLFF	TGTGCCAGCAGCGGCTCGGGACAGGGCTCACTTTGGCTGAATGAAAAACTGTTTTTT	TRBV28	TRBJ1-4	-	TRBD1
CASSFGQSEAFF	TGTGCCAGCAGTTTCGGACAGAGTGAAGCTTTCTTT	TRBV28	TRBJ1-1	once	-
CASRESTSGRTLPLNEQFF	TGTGCCAGTAGGGAATCAACTAGCGGGAGGACTCTACCCTTAAATGAGCAGTTCTTC	TRBV19	TRBJ2-1	-	TRBD2
CASSGGQGFSPLHF	TGTGCCAGCAGCGGGGGACAGGGGTTTTCACCCCTCCACTTT	TRBV9	TRBJ1-6	-	TRBD1
CASSIGAGRWTGELFF	TGTGCCAGTAGTATTGGGGCAGGGCGATGGACCGGGGAGCTGTTTTTT	TRBV19	TRBJ2-2	-	-
CSVARRGLYAEQFF	TGCAGCGTTGCCCGGCGGGGGTTATACGCTGAGCAGTTCTTC	TRBV29-1	TRBJ2-1	-	TRBD2
CASSKTGHQDRNEQFF	TGTGCCAGCAGCAAGACAGGGCACCAAGACCGGAATGAGCAGTTCTTC	TRBV5-4	TRBJ2-1	-	TRBD1